The entry below describes one T cell receptor (beta chain). Germline values: CDR1 LNHDA, CDR2 SQIVND (reference sequence). The CDR3 sequence is 15 residues long. Trimming stripped 1 base from V and 6 bases from J, with 16 bases between. Primed by a sample-barcoded 5' primer and a J-beta primer mix, a second PCR proceeded for about 6 to 11 cycles. TCRdb reprocessed the 5' RACE reads with MiXCR, giving one entry per CDR3 protein. The sample records approximately 800,000 distinct CDR3 sequences, 25% being singletons. The source of the sample is a study of blood T cells in healthy people across ages. These same records also appear under a second study, on T cells of mothers and their children.

This sequence joins TRBV19 and TRBJ2-7, with D tentatively TRBD2 (5 bases). The TCR originated in a boy younger than 18 in good health. Sequences were obtained from blood. The CDR3 loop is CASSIGGYVAGEQYF. The DNA of the CDR3 is TGTGCCAGTAGTATAGGAGGGTACGTGGCTGGCGAGCAGTACTTC.